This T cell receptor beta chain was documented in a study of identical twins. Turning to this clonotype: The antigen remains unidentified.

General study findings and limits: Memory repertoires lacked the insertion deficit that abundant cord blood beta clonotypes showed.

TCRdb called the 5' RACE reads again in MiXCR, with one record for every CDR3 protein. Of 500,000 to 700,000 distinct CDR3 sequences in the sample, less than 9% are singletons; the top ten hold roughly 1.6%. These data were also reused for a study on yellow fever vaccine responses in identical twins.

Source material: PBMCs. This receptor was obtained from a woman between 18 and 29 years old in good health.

The DNA of the CDR3 is TGCGCCAGCAGCCAGGCGTTGGCGGGAGGGCCTAACAATGAGCAGTTCTTC. Translated: CASSQALAGGPNNEQFF. The chain is built from TRBV5-1 and TRBJ2-1; 9 bases are shared with TRBD2. The CDR3 length is 17 residues. Trimming took 4 bases from V and 5 from J; bases not matched to a gene: 13. CDR1 is SGHRS and CDR2 is YFSETQ in the germline V gene.